This T cell receptor beta chain emerged from a study of T cells in localized non-small cell lung cancer. Germline loops: CDR1 WSHSY, CDR2 SAAADI. CDR3 size: 12 residues. This table comes from immunoSEQ multiplex PCR, and its TCRdb copy is limited to in-frame clones, with some not included. The sample consists of 33,000 or so clones, roughly four fifths of them appearing once. The TCR comes from a male donor older than 55 with stage III squamous cell lung carcinoma. The chain uses TRBV10-2 and TRBJ1-1; 8 bases align to TRBD1. The sequencing here drew on peripheral blood, taken before any cancer treatment. The CDR3 protein is CASGQGITEAFF. The CDR3 nucleotides read TGCGCTTCTGGACAGGGAATCACTGAAGCTTTCTTT.